Here is one T cell receptor (beta chain) with its context. The record originates from a study of T cell changes during pregnancy in multiple sclerosis. There are 13 residues in the CDR3. Trimming stripped 4 bases from V and 4 bases from J, with 13 bases between. CDR1 and CDR2 (germline): SQVTM, ANQGSEA. The data were produced by immunoSEQ multiplex PCR, yet TCRdb's version contains in-frame clones alone and is incomplete. The sample has approximately 83,000 clones, about 93% seen once; the top ten hold approximately 4.5%. This chain links TRBV29-1 with TRBJ1-2; D possibly corresponds to TRBD1 (6 bases). The sequenced sample was peripheral blood, obtained in the first trimester of pregnancy. This receptor was identified in a female donor with multiple sclerosis, enrolled in a pregnancy study. CDR3 sequence: CSVVGEQGYGYTF. The CDR3 DNA follows: TGCAGCGTTGTTGGGGAACAGGGCTATGGCTACACCTTC.